Listed below are T cell receptor beta chains from one sample, sequenced in a study of OX40 agonist ivuxolimab in advanced cancers. Assay used: immunoSEQ multiplex PCR; TCRdb lists only in-frame clones, some missing. This table has some 79,000 clones, 90% to 95% appearing once. The source was CD4+ or CD8+ T cells sorted from blood, collected in a trial of the OX40 agonist ivuxolimab. The receptors shown here come from an adult with an advanced solid tumor such as melanoma, head and neck, liver or kidney cancer. Both conserved end residues are part of each CDR3. A D gene is named only where the DNA matches it firmly. Some rows have no size entry. The others give once, few or many, or a class for an expanded clone.

CDR3 length	V gene	D gene	clone size	J gene	CDR3 DNA	CDR3 protein
15	TRBV13	.	.	TRBJ2-2	TGTGCCAGCACCGACCTGACAGAGAACACCGGGGAGCTGTTTTTT	CASTDLTENTGELFF
15	TRBV7-2	.	.	TRBJ1-1	TGTGCCAGCACCCCCCCGGCGGGGGGCTGGACTGAAGCTTTCTTT	CASTPPAGGWTEAFF
14	TRBV5-1	TRBD1	.	TRBJ1-1	TGCGCCAGCAGCTCGGGACAGCCTGGGACTGAAGCTTTCTTT	CASSSGQPGTEAFF
13	TRBV6-6	TRBD1	once	TRBJ2-7	TGTGCCTCACGTAGACAGGGGGTTTACGAGCAGTACTTC	CASRRQGVYEQYF
16	TRBV9	.	.	TRBJ2-1	TGTGCCAGCAGCGTAGCCGAGGGGGGTTCCTACAATGAGCAGTTCTTC	CASSVAEGGSYNEQFF
14	TRBV19	.	.	TRBJ1-1	TGTGCCACCAGGGGACGAGAATCGAACACTGAAGCTTTCTTT	CATRGRESNTEAFF
13	TRBV6-1	TRBD1	once	TRBJ2-1	TGTGCCAGCGACAGGGGGCCAGGCAATGAGCAGTTCTTC	CASDRGPGNEQFF
14	TRBV4-2	.	.	TRBJ1-1	TGTGCCAGCCAACCTTTTGATTCGCACACTGAAGCTTTCTTT	CASQPFDSHTEAFF
16	TRBV19	.	.	TRBJ1-5	TGTGCCAGTAGCCGAATTCAGGTCCCAGTGGCGCAGCCCCAGCATTTT	CASSRIQVPVAQPQHF
14	TRBV5-4	TRBD1	.	TRBJ1-4	TGTGCCAGCAGCTTAGGGACAGGGATAGAAAAACTGTTTTTT	CASSLGTGIEKLFF
15	TRBV9	.	.	TRBJ2-2	TGTGCCAGCAGCGTAGTGGGTACGAACACCGGGGAGCTGTTTTTT	CASSVVGTNTGELFF
15	TRBV2	.	once	TRBJ1-2	TGTGCCAGCAGCCCCGGTCGGCAGTCGACAAGTGGCTACACCTTC	CASSPGRQSTSGYTF
15	TRBV6-5	TRBD1	.	TRBJ2-2	TGTGCCAGCAGTTACTCGACAGGGGTAGCCGGGGAGCTGTTTTTT	CASSYSTGVAGELFF
13	TRBV13	.	few	TRBJ2-7	TGTGCCAGCCTCCGGACGGGGATTTACGAGCAGTACTTC	CASLRTGIYEQYF
15	TRBV11-3	TRBD2	.	TRBJ2-1	TGTGCCAGCAGCTTTAATGCGGGAGGATCCAATGAGCAGTTCTTC	CASSFNAGGSNEQFF
16	TRBV6-6	TRBD2	.	TRBJ2-3	TGTGCCAGCAGACAAGGGGTAGCGGGAGCTACAGATACGCAGTATTTT	CASRQGVAGATDTQYF
14	TRBV19	.	once	TRBJ2-2	TGTGCCAGTAGTGCTCAGATAACCGCCGGGGAGCTGTTTTTT	CASSAQITAGELFF
15	TRBV7-9	TRBD1	.	TRBJ1-4	TGTGCCAGCAGGACGGGACAGGGGTCGAATGAAAAACTGTTTTTT	CASRTGQGSNEKLFF
14	TRBV5-1	TRBD1	.	TRBJ1-3	TGCGCCAGCAGCCATGGGACAGCTGGAAACACCATATATTTT	CASSHGTAGNTIYF
17	TRBV4-3	TRBD2	.	TRBJ2-3	TGCGCCAGCAGCCGCCGAGGACTAGCGGGAGGAATAGATACGCAGTATTTT	CASSRRGLAGGIDTQYF